A selection of T cell receptor beta chains follows, all from one sample in a study of T cells in Graves' hyperthyroidism and ophthalmopathy. In TCRdb, the multiplex PCR reads were re-called with MiXCR into one record per CDR3 protein. This table has around 250,000 distinct CDR3 sequences, roughly 15% appearing once. The sample taken for sequencing was blood. These receptors were obtained from a woman aged 40 to 50 with Graves' hyperthyroidism that later progressed to Graves' ophthalmopathy. The CDR3 runs from the conserved cysteine through the conserved F or W. Each record gives: V gene, clone size, D gene, J gene, CDR3 DNA, CDR3 protein. A D gene is named only where the DNA matches it firmly. Only some rows state a clone size, as once, few, many or a class for expanded clones.

v_call: TRBV2
clone_size: many
d_call: NA
j_call: TRBJ1-5
cdr3_nt: TGTGCCAGCAGTGAGTTCAGGGAGGTTAATCAGCCCCAGCATTTT
cdr3_aa: CASSEFREVNQPQHF

v_call: TRBV2
clone_size: NA
d_call: NA
j_call: TRBJ1-1
cdr3_nt: TGTGCCAGCAGCTTAGGCCGGTGGGTAAGACAGGCGGTTATGAACTCTGAATCTTTCTTT
cdr3_aa: CASSLGRWVRQAVMNSESFF

v_call: TRBV2
clone_size: medium-sized
d_call: NA
j_call: TRBJ1-2
cdr3_nt: TGTGCCAGCAGCGATCAGGGGTCCTATGGCTACACCTTC
cdr3_aa: CASSDQGSYGYTF

v_call: TRBV20-1
clone_size: many
d_call: NA
j_call: TRBJ1-1
cdr3_nt: TGCAGTGCCTCCGCGGGGGTTCGGCAACCTTTCTTT
cdr3_aa: CSASAGVRQPFF

v_call: TRBV10-3
clone_size: NA
d_call: NA
j_call: TRBJ1-2
cdr3_nt: TGTGCCATCAGTGAGTCTCGACAGGATGATGGCTACACCTTC
cdr3_aa: CAISESRQDDGYTF

v_call: TRBV13
clone_size: NA
d_call: TRBD2
j_call: TRBJ2-1
cdr3_nt: TGTGCCAGCACCCTTTCCGGGACTAGCGGGAGGGTGGGGGATGAGCAGTTCTTC
cdr3_aa: CASTLSGTSGRVGDEQFF

v_call: TRBV24-1
clone_size: NA
d_call: NA
j_call: TRBJ2-5
cdr3_nt: TGTGCCACCAGTGATTTAGCCCCCTTCGTGAAGACCCAGTACTTC
cdr3_aa: CATSDLAPFVKTQYF

v_call: TRBV4-1
clone_size: NA
d_call: NA
j_call: TRBJ2-6
cdr3_nt: TGCGCCAGCAGCTTTATTGACAGGTTGACTGGGGCCAACGTCCTGACTTTC
cdr3_aa: CASSFIDRLTGANVLTF

v_call: TRBV7-2
clone_size: many
d_call: TRBD1
j_call: TRBJ1-3
cdr3_nt: TGTGCCAGCAGCTCCGCAACAGGGGCTGGAAACACCATATATTTT
cdr3_aa: CASSSATGAGNTIYF

v_call: TRBV2
clone_size: many
d_call: TRBD2
j_call: TRBJ2-5
cdr3_nt: TGTGCCAGCACTACGGGACTACCAGTGGAGACCCAGTACTTC
cdr3_aa: CASTTGLPVETQYF

v_call: TRBV12-3/TRBV12-4
clone_size: NA
d_call: NA
j_call: TRBJ2-3
cdr3_nt: TGTGCCAGCAGTTTACTCAGGGGCCGATTTTATTTT
cdr3_aa: CASSLLRGRFYF

v_call: TRBV28
clone_size: many
d_call: NA
j_call: TRBJ1-1
cdr3_nt: TGTGCCAGCGGCTGGGCGGCTTTCTTT
cdr3_aa: CASGWAAFF

v_call: TRBV12-5
clone_size: many
d_call: TRBD1
j_call: TRBJ2-1
cdr3_nt: TGTGCTAGTGGTTTCTACAGGGGGTCCTACAATGAGCAGTTCTTC
cdr3_aa: CASGFYRGSYNEQFF

v_call: TRBV6-1
clone_size: few
d_call: NA
j_call: TRBJ1-1
cdr3_nt: TGTGCCAGCAGTGGACCCTTGAACACTGAAGCTTTCTTT
cdr3_aa: CASSGPLNTEAFF

v_call: TRBV28
clone_size: many
d_call: NA
j_call: TRBJ2-2
cdr3_nt: TGTGCCAGCAGTTTACTAGGGCGCACCGGGGAGCTGTTTTTT
cdr3_aa: CASSLLGRTGELFF